This T cell receptor (beta chain) was profiled in a study of cytomegalovirus exposure and HLA in healthy donors. Amplification used 60 Vbeta primers and 13 Jbeta primers. Using immunoSEQ multiplex PCR, the repertoire was profiled, and TCRdb retains in-frame clones only, with some absent. The sample has roughly 50,000 clones. This CDR3 comprises 11 residues. Per germline, CDR1 MNHNS and CDR2 SASEGT. V dropped 1 base and J dropped 6 bases, with 3 bases sitting between them. The chain employs TRBV6-1 and TRBJ1-1, with D uncertain. The sequencing sample was made of PBMCs. The TCR originated in a woman aged 55-70 years in good health and CMV-seropositive. The CDR3 nucleotides read TGTGCCAGCAGTGAAGGAGCTGAAGCTTTCTTT. Its translation: CASSEGAEAFF.